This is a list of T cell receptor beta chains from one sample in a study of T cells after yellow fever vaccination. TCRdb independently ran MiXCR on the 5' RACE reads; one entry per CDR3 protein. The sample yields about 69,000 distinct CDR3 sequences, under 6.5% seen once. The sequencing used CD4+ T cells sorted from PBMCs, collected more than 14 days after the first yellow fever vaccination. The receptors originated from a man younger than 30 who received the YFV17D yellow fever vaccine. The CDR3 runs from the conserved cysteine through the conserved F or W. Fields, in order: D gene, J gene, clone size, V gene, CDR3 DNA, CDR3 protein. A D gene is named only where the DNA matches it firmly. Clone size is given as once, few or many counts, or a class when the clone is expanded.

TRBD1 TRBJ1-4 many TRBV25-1 TGTGCCAGCAGCGACGGACAGGGCTTTGAAAAACTGTTTTTT CASSDGQGFEKLFF
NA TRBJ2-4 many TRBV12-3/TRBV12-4 TGTGCCAGCAGTTTCTTGGGGTCCATTCAGTACTTC CASSFLGSIQYF
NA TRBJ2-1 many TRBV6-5 TGTGCCAGCAGTTACTCGATCAGGGGTAATGAGCAGTTCTTC CASSYSIRGNEQFF
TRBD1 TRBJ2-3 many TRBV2 TGTGCCAGCAGACAGGGGAGCAGTACAGATACGCAGTATTTT CASRQGSSTDTQYF
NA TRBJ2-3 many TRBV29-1 TGCAGCGTTGGGCTCCTGGGCGCAGATACGCAGTATTTT CSVGLLGADTQYF
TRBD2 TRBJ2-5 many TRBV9 TGTGCCAGCAGCGTAGGTGGCGGGAGTGGGGAGACCCAGTACTTC CASSVGGGSGETQYF
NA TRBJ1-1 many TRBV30 TGTGCCTGGAGTGTCGGCAGGGTAAATTCTGAAGCTTTCTTT CAWSVGRVNSEAFF
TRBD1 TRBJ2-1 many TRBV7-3 TGTGCCAGCAGCTTATTGGGACAGGGGTCGTACAATGAGCAGTTCTTC CASSLLGQGSYNEQFF
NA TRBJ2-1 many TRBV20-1 TGCAGTGCTACCCGCGGCACCAACAATGAGCAGTTCTTC CSATRGTNNEQFF
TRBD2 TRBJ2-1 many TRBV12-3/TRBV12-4 TGTGCCAGCGGGACTAGCGGGGGAGACAATGAGCAGTTCTTC CASGTSGGDNEQFF
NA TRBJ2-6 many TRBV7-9 TGTGCCAGCAGCGGTCAGGCTGGGGCCAACGTCCTGACTTTC CASSGQAGANVLTF
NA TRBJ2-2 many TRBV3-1 TGTGCCAGCAGCCAAGACGGACACATTCAGGCCGGGGAGCTGTTTTTT CASSQDGHIQAGELFF
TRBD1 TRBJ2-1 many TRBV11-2 TGTGCCAGCAGCTTAGACCAATCCGGGACAGGCTCCTACAATGAGCAGTTCTTC CASSLDQSGTGSYNEQFF
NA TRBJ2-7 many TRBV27 TGTGCCAGCATAGACAGGTACTACGAGCAGTACTTC CASIDRYYEQYF
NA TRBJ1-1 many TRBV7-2 TGTGCCAGCACATATAGGATACAGAACACTGAAGCTTTCTTT CASTYRIQNTEAFF
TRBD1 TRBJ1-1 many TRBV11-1 TGTGCCAGCAGATGGGACAGGGGGCGCGATCGGAACACTGAAGCTTTCTTT CASRWDRGRDRNTEAFF
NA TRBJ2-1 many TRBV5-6 TGTGCCAGCAGCAGTCCTACAGGCTGGAAATATAGAGGGGGGCGTAACAATGAGCAGTTCTTC CASSSPTGWKYRGGRNNEQFF
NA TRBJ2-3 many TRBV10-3 TGTGCCATCAGTGAGTCGCATAGCACAGATACGCAGTATTTT CAISESHSTDTQYF
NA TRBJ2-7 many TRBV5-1 TGCGCCAGCAGCTTGGGCCCGTTGGGGCAAGGCTCAAGCGAGCAGTACTTC CASSLGPLGQGSSEQYF
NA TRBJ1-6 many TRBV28 TGTGCCAGCAGTTTGTCCCGGTGGGGGGAGAATAATTCACCCCTCCACTTT CASSLSRWGENNSPLHF
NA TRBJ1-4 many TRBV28 TGTGCCAGCAGTGGACCCGGATCCCTCGGTGAAAAACTGTTTTTT CASSGPGSLGEKLFF
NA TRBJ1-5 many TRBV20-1 TGCAGTGTTCGAGCCCGGGGAGGCCAGCAGCCCCAGCATTTT CSVRARGGQQPQHF
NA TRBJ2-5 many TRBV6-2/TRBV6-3 TGTGCCAGCAGCTCCGCCCAAGAGACCCAGTACTTC CASSSAQETQYF
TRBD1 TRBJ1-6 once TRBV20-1 TGCTGTGCCTTTTCCCGACAGGGGATGAGTTGGTCACCCCTCCACTTT CCAFSRQGMSWSPLHF
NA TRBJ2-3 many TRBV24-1 TGTGCCACCAGTGATCCGGCCGCAGATACGCAGTATTTT CATSDPAADTQYF
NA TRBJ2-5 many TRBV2 TGTGCCAGCAGACCAACAGGGTTGGAGACCCAGTACTTC CASRPTGLETQYF
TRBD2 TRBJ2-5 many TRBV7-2 TGTGCCAGCAGCCCCCAGGCAGCGGGGGAAGAGACCCAGTACTTC CASSPQAAGEETQYF